This passage covers 16 T cell receptor beta chains from one sample sequenced in a study of blood T cell repertoires in COVID-19. Using immunoSEQ multiplex PCR, the repertoire was profiled, and TCRdb retains in-frame clones only, with some absent. The table shows fewer than 250,000 clones, with 83% occurring only once. Sequencing was done on a sample of PBMCs or T cells enriched from blood (not recorded which). The source of these receptors is a woman aged 45 to 65 who had been exposed to COVID-19.

The chain has TRBV2 and TRBJ1-5, with unresolved D. Trimming stripped 3 bases from V and 2 bases from J, with 8 bases between. The germline gives CDR1 SNHLY, CDR2 FYNNEI. The CDR3 extends over 14 amino acids. Here the CDR3 reads CASSETRRNQPQHF. The CDR3 coding sequence is TGTGCCAGCAGTGAGACCAGGCGCAATCAGCCCCAGCATTTT.

This rearrangement joins TRBV10-1 to TRBJ2-3, with a weak D call TRBD1 (6 bases). V was cut by 6 bases and J by 2 bases, with 9 bases left in between. There are 13 residues in the CDR3. Germline CDR1 and CDR2: WNHNN and SYGVQD (reference sequence). CDR3 sequence: CASSRDNTDTQYF. The CDR3 DNA reads TGCGCCAGCAGCCGGGACAACACAGATACGCAGTATTTT.

The chain carries TRBV6-1 and TRBJ2-1; TRBD2 is a possible D gene (5 bases). The CDR3 runs to 12 residues. With 2 bases removed from V and 7 bases from J, the gap between germline ends came to 6 bases. Germline V gene sequence: CDR1 MNHNS, CDR2 SASEGT. The DNA for the CDR3 is TGTGCCAGCAGTGAAAGAGGGAATGAGCAGTTCTTC. Its protein product is CASSERGNEQFF.

The V gene is TRBV3-1 (or the pseudogene TRBV3-2), the J gene TRBJ2-7, with 8 bases fitting TRBD2. This CDR3 is built from 13 residues. J was trimmed by 4 bases and V by 4 bases; bases with no gene match: 3. The germline V gene encodes CDR1 LGHDT and CDR2 YNNKEL (reference sequence). The CDR3 protein is CASSPRGGYEQYF. In DNA, the CDR3 is TGTGCCAGCAGCCCCCGGGGGGGATACGAGCAGTACTTC.

The chain has TRBV11-2 and TRBJ2-7; TRBD1 matches at 9 bases. From germline, CDR1 is SGHAT and CDR2 FQNNGV. The CDR3 length is 14 residues. Unmatched junction bases numbered 4, after V lost 3 bases and J lost 4 bases. Written as DNA, the CDR3 is TGTGCCAGCAGCTTGGGACAGGGTTTATACGAGCAGTACTTC. Translated: CASSLGQGLYEQYF.

This chain connects TRBV6-5 to TRBJ1-6, with D maybe TRBD1 (6 bases). Germline CDR1 MNHEY, CDR2 SVGAGI. V lost 2 bases and J lost 6, with 8 bases in between. The CDR3 contains 14 residues. The CDR3 nucleotides are TGTGCCAGCAGTTACGGGGACATTAATTCACCCCTCCACTTT. Translated: CASSYGDINSPLHF.

V gene TRBV2 combines with J gene TRBJ2-5, with a tentative D call TRBD2 (6 bases). The V gene's germline CDR1 is SNHLY and CDR2 FYNNEI. Between the trimmed V and J ends, which lost 3 bases and 4 bases, there was a span of 15 bases. This CDR3 region has 15 residues. This chain's CDR3 is CASSDDGGGGETQYF. DNA of the CDR3: TGTGCCAGCAGTGATGACGGGGGAGGCGGAGAGACCCAGTACTTC.

This clone was detected only a few times. The V and J genes are TRBV10-1 and TRBJ2-2, with a tentative D call TRBD2 (6 bases). The CDR3 is 15 residues long. Trimming removed 9 bases from V and 3 bases from J, with 17 bases in between. Germline CDR1 is WNHNN and CDR2 is SYGVQD (reference sequence). CDR3 residues: CASSPGVGDTGELFF. CDR3 bases: TGCGCCAGTTCTCCGGGGGTGGGGGACACCGGGGAGCTGTTTTTT.

The rearrangement uses TRBV24-1 and TRBJ2-5; 11 nucleotides match TRBD2. CDR1 and CDR2 (germline): KGHDR, SFDVKD. CDR3 length equals 16 residues. The V gene end was trimmed by 4 bases and the J gene end by 4 bases; junction bases not matched to a gene: 7. The CDR3: CATSDRTSGGRETQYF. DNA for the CDR3: TGTGCCACCAGTGACCGTACTAGCGGGGGTCGAGAGACCCAGTACTTC.

The chain links TRBV12-5 to TRBJ1-5, with D possibly being TRBD1 (6 bases). This CDR3 region has 15 residues. Germline V gene data show CDR1 as LGHNT and CDR2 as FRNRAP. The V gene lost 5 bases and the J gene lost 3 bases, with 14 bases spanning the gap. DNA for the CDR3: TGTGCTAGTGGTCTGGACAGAGTCTTCAATCAGCCCCAGCATTTT. As protein: CASGLDRVFNQPQHF.

A remark on this clone: A junction end diverges from the germline sequence, so it may reflect a read error. This chain connects TRBV10-3 to TRBJ2-1; TRBD2 aligns across 7 bases. Germline V lookup: CDR1 ENHRY, CDR2 SYGVKD. The CDR3 is made up of 14 amino acids. Here the CDR3 reads CATSSGGIYNEQFF. The CDR3 DNA reads as TGTGCCACCAGTTCCGGGGGGATCTACAATGAGCAGTTCTTC.

This chain connects TRBV7-9 to TRBJ1-1; possibly TRBD1 for D (6 bases). The CDR3 spans 14 residues. The germline V gene encodes CDR1 SEHNR and CDR2 FQNEAQ (reference sequence). V lost 5 bases, J lost 1 base, and 11 bases lay in between. The CDR3 spells CASSPGQTNTEAFF. CDR3 nucleotides: TGTGCCAGCAGCCCAGGACAGACGAACACTGAAGCTTTCTTT.

The sample holds a few counts of this clone. The rearrangement joins TRBV6-2 or TRBV6-3 to TRBJ1-6; D is possibly TRBD1 (6 bases). Germline V gene sequence: CDR1 MNHEY, CDR2 SVGEGT. The CDR3 spans 13 residues. V was pared by 5 bases and J by 14 bases, with 16 bases between. CDR3 in amino acids: CASSGGPSRALHF. The CDR3 DNA is TGTGCCAGCAGTGGGGGCCCGTCACGGGCCCTCCACTTT.

This clone was detected a few times. The rearrangement links TRBV7-2 to TRBJ2-6; no firm D call. The germline gives CDR1 SGHTA, CDR2 FQGNSA. The length of the CDR3 is 14 residues. The V and J ends lost 3 bases and 4 bases respectively, with 7 bases between them. The CDR3 DNA is TGTGCCAGCAGCTTCACACAGGGGGCCAACGTCCTGACTTTC. As protein: CASSFTQGANVLTF.

This clone was seen once. This chain uses TRBV5-4 with TRBJ2-7, with D hard to call. V lost 0 bases and J lost 3, with 13 bases in between. This CDR3 has 15 residues. Germline V gene sequence: CDR1 SGHNT, CDR2 YYREEE (reference sequence). Here the CDR3 reads CASSLDQLTFYEQYF. CDR3 DNA sequence: TGTGCCAGCAGCTTGGACCAGTTAACCTTCTACGAGCAGTACTTC.

This rearrangement joins TRBV29-1 to TRBJ1-1; perhaps TRBD1 as D (6 bases). The CDR3 extends over 10 amino acids. Per germline, CDR1 SQVTM and CDR2 ANQGSEA. V lost 6 bases, J lost 8 bases, and 10 bases lay in between. The CDR3 sequence is CSVDGQEAFF. CDR3 nucleotides: TGCAGCGTAGACGGACAGGAAGCTTTCTTT.